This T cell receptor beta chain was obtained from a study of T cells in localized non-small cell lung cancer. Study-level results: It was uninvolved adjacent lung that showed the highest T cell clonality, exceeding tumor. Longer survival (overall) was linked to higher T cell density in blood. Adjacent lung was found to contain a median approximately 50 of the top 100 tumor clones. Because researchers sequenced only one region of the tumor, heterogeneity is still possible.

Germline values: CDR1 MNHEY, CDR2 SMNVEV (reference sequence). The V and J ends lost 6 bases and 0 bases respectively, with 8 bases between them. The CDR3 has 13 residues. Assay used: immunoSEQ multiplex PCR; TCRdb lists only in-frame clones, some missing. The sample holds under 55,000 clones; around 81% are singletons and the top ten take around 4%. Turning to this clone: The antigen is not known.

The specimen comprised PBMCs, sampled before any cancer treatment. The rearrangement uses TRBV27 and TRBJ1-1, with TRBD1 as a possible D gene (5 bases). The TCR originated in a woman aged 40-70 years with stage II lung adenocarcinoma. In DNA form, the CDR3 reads TGTGCCAGCAGGACAGTTATGAACACTGAAGCTTTCTTT. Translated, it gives CASRTVMNTEAFF.